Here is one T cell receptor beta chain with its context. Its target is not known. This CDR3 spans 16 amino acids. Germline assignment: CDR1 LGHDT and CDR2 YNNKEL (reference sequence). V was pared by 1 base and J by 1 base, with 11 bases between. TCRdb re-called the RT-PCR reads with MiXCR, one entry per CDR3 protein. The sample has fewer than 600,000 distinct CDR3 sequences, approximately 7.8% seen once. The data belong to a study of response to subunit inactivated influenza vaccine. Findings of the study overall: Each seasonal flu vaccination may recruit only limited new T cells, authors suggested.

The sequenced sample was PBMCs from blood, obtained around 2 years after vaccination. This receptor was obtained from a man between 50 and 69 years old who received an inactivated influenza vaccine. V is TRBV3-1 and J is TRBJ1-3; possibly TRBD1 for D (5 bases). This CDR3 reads CASSQAGTDSGNTIYF. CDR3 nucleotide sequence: TGTGCCAGCAGCCAAGCAGGGACTGATTCTGGAAACACCATATATTTT.